The rows below give T cell receptor beta chains drawn from one sample of a study of regulatory T cells in long-lasting Graves disease. TCRdb redid the calling of the multiplex PCR reads with MiXCR, one entry per CDR3 protein. The sample lists approximately 350,000 distinct CDR3 sequences, approximately 23% occurring once. Source: peripheral blood mononuclear cells (PBMCs), taken when the disease was refractory, from a patient treated with antithyroid drugs. The origin of the receptors is a woman aged 40-49 years with Graves disease. Both conserved end residues are part of each CDR3.

v_call: TRBV12-3/TRBV12-4
cdr3_aa: CASSWDRLLNTGELFF

v_call: TRBV29-1
cdr3_aa: CSVAGQMNAEAFF

v_call: TRBV29-1
cdr3_aa: CSVEWGPEAFF

v_call: TRBV28
cdr3_aa: CASSLGWTGMNTEAFF

v_call: TRBV6-1
cdr3_aa: CASSEWGQGDYEQYF

v_call: TRBV10-2
cdr3_aa: CASSGGGLKPQHF

v_call: TRBV5-1
cdr3_aa: CASSAHRGNTEAFF

v_call: TRBV28
cdr3_aa: CASSLRYRQDTQYF

v_call: TRBV11-2
cdr3_aa: CASSGGVRGGELFF

v_call: TRBV28
cdr3_aa: CASSLLQGGNSPLHF

v_call: TRBV28
cdr3_aa: CASSFRMRQVYEQYF

v_call: TRBV30
cdr3_aa: CAWSPRRARAKNIQYF

v_call: TRBV24-1
cdr3_aa: CATSGAGPETQYF

v_call: TRBV10-3
cdr3_aa: CATQAEVSSYNSPLHF

v_call: TRBV10-3
cdr3_aa: CAISAGTADRRSPLHF

v_call: TRBV4-1
cdr3_aa: CASSQVQGSVETQYF

v_call: TRBV10-3
cdr3_aa: CAIGDRGDIDSPLHF

v_call: TRBV6-2/TRBV6-3
cdr3_aa: CASRTGHNEQFF

v_call: TRBV27
cdr3_aa: CASSLFTTNEKLFF

v_call: TRBV28
cdr3_aa: CASTTVNYGYTF

v_call: TRBV7-3
cdr3_aa: CASSLGGHNEQYF

v_call: TRBV6-5
cdr3_aa: CASSYAQDRGNGYTF

v_call: TRBV20-1
cdr3_aa: CSVDRAYEQYF

v_call: TRBV12-3/TRBV12-4
cdr3_aa: CASSLAPGLVYEQYF

v_call: TRBV3-1
cdr3_aa: CASSGLDEQYF

v_call: TRBV6-1
cdr3_aa: CASREDRGGDQPQHF

v_call: TRBV20-1
cdr3_aa: CSASRAGGMNYGYTF

v_call: TRBV5-8
cdr3_aa: CASTLPAGEQYF

v_call: TRBV29-1
cdr3_aa: CSVRQYGYTF

v_call: TRBV3-1
cdr3_aa: CASSHLQGNTIYF

v_call: TRBV12-3/TRBV12-4
cdr3_aa: CASSFTAIRYGYTF